These 22 T cell receptor beta chains were all obtained from the same sample, sequenced in a study of T cells in Graves' hyperthyroidism and ophthalmopathy. RNA transcripts were the template for amplifying TCR beta CDR3 regions. Using the HTBI primer set, a first-round RT-PCR was run on the TCR CDR3. TCRdb reanalysed the multiplex PCR reads using MiXCR and keeps one entry per CDR3 protein. Of around 370,000 distinct CDR3 sequences listed, 15% to 20% are singletons. The sequenced material came from blood. The receptors originated from a man between 18 and 29 years old with Graves' ophthalmopathy.

This chain links TRBV7-9 with TRBJ2-2; D may be TRBD1 (5 bases). V was shortened by 3 bases and J by 3 bases, with 8 bases between the two germline ends. The CDR3 has 14 amino acids. Germline V lookup: CDR1 SEHNR, CDR2 FQNEAQ (reference sequence). CDR3 DNA sequence: TGTGCCAGCAGCTTTCAGACAGACACCGGGGAGCTGTTTTTT. Protein: CASSFQTDTGELFF.

This clonotype came up a few times. The V and J genes are TRBV10-3 and TRBJ2-2; D is tentatively TRBD1 or TRBD2 (5 bases each). This CDR3 comprises 14 residues. Trimming stripped 6 bases from V and 4 bases from J, with 12 bases between. From germline, CDR1 is ENHRY and CDR2 SYGVKD. CDR3 sequence reads: CAIRAGTATGELFF. For the CDR3, the DNA is TGTGCCATCAGGGCCGGGACGGCCACCGGGGAGCTGTTTTTT.

Only a few counts were recorded for this clonotype. This chain links TRBV10-2 with TRBJ2-7; D is undetermined. The V gene lost 2 bases and the J gene lost 3 bases, with 17 bases spanning the gap. Germline V gene data show CDR1 as WSHSY and CDR2 as SAAADI. This CDR3 spans 16 amino acids. The CDR3 protein is CASSEPLTHDIYEQYF. CDR3 nucleotides: TGCGCCAGCAGTGAGCCATTGACTCATGACATCTACGAGCAGTACTTC.

This clonotype was observed many times. The genes are TRBV7-2 and TRBJ1-1; D is ambiguous. The CDR3 consists of 15 residues. Trimming took 5 bases from V and 2 from J, leaving 15 bases between them. Looked up from germline, CDR1 is SGHTA and CDR2 is FQGNSA. The CDR3 coding sequence is TGTGCCAGCAGCGAGTACCCGGGCCAAAACACTGAAGCTTTCTTT. This translates into CASSEYPGQNTEAFF.

V usage is TRBV15 and J usage is TRBJ2-7, with unresolved D. Trimming stripped 0 bases from V and 3 bases from J, with 18 bases between. Germline-derived CDR1 and CDR2 are LNHNV and YYDKDF (reference sequence). This CDR3 is built from 17 residues. For the CDR3, the DNA is TGTGCCACCAGCAGAGATCTAAGGGCCCCTGTCCACTACGAGCAGTACTTC. Translated: CATSRDLRAPVHYEQYF.

Ten or more counts support this clonotype. For the CDR3, the DNA is TGTGCCAGCAGTCCTGACGGGGATAGCAATCAGCCCCAGCATTTT. It translates to CASSPDGDSNQPQHF. V is TRBV12-3 or TRBV12-4 and J is TRBJ1-5; D is undetermined. This CDR3 is built from 15 residues. The V and J ends lost 5 bases and 0 bases respectively, with 11 bases between them.

This clonotype was counted at least ten times. The V call is TRBV6-1, the J call TRBJ1-2, with a tentative D call TRBD1 (5 bases). V was trimmed by 3 bases and J by 8 bases, leaving 19 bases between them. Germline values: CDR1 MNHNS, CDR2 SASEGT. The CDR3 runs 15 residues. CDR3 loop: CASSDGGPLGSGYTF. The CDR3 DNA follows: TGTGCCAGCAGTGACGGGGGTCCCCTCGGCAGCGGCTACACCTTC.

This clonotype was recorded at least ten times. The genes are TRBV12-3 or TRBV12-4 and TRBJ2-3, with 9 bases fitting TRBD1. V gave up 5 bases and J gave up 5 bases; unmatched junction bases: 5. The CDR3 loop spans 14 amino acids. This chain's CDR3 is CASSPPTGGDTQYF. CDR3 bases: TGTGCCAGCAGTCCCCCGACAGGGGGAGATACGCAGTATTTT.

The V and J genes are TRBV4-1 and TRBJ2-7; a weak D match, TRBD1 (5 bases). This CDR3 spans 13 amino acids. CDR1 and CDR2 from the germline V gene are MGHRA and YSYEKL. Trimming took off 0 bases at V and 3 bases at J, with 6 bases between the two ends. The DNA of the CDR3 is TGCGCCAGCAGCCAAGATCAGGGCTACGAGCAGTACTTC. Residues: CASSQDQGYEQYF.

Concerning this clonotype: A single base separates this from a much larger clone, so it may be a read error. The CDR3 nucleotides read TGCGCCAGCAGCAAACGGACATCGAACACTGAAGCTTTCTTT. Translated, it gives CASSKRTSNTEAFF. The chain recombines TRBV5-1 with TRBJ1-1, with D tentatively TRBD1 (5 bases). The CDR3 is made up of 14 amino acids. Germline assignment: CDR1 SGHRS and CDR2 YFSETQ. Trimming shortened V by 4 bases and J by 1 base, and 11 bases separated the two germline ends.

In this sample, this clonotype turned up many times. The chain is built from TRBV5-8 and TRBJ2-3; D is undetermined. The CDR3 consists of 13 residues. Trimming left V 0 bases short and J 7 bases short, with 9 bases between. In germline, CDR1 is SGHTS, CDR2 YDEGEE. CDR3 sequence (DNA): TGTGCCAGCAGCTTGGCCCAGGTTAATACGCAGTATTTT. Translation: CASSLAQVNTQYF. Full variable domain (missing parts from reference TRBV5-8 and TRBJ2-3): EAGVTQSPTHLIKTRGQQATLRCSPISGHTSVYWYQQALGLGLQFLLWYDEGEERNRGNFPPRFSGRQFPNYSSELNVNALELEDSALYLCASSLAQVNTQYFGPGTRLTVL.

The rearrangement uses TRBV28 and TRBJ1-5, with 7 positions matching TRBD1. Trimming at V came to 5 bases and at J to 7 bases, leaving 5 bases not matched to a gene. Germline CDR1 and CDR2: MDHEN and SYDVKM. The CDR3 totals 13 residues. This CDR3 reads CASSRTGRQPQHF. DNA of the CDR3: TGTGCCAGCAGTCGGACAGGCCGGCAGCCCCAGCATTTT.

As regards this clonotype: This sequence may be a read error, since a much larger clone differs from it by one base. The J gene is TRBJ2-3, the V gene TRBV12-3 or TRBV12-4; D perhaps matches TRBD2 (8 bases). The CDR3 has 16 amino acids. CDR3 DNA: TGTGCCAGCAGGCAAAGGGGGCGGGGGGACACAGATGCGCAGTATTTT. Its protein is CASRQRGRGDTDAQYF.

The genes are TRBV20-1 and TRBJ2-6, with D unresolved. V was cut by 6 bases and J by 0 bases, with 9 bases left in between. Germline V lookup: CDR1 DFQATT, CDR2 SNEGSKA (reference sequence). The CDR3 sequence is 14 residues long. CDR3 in DNA: TGCAGTGCCTCGGTCGTCTCTGGGGCCAACGTCCTGACTTTC. Residues: CSASVVSGANVLTF.

This clonotype showed up just a few times. V usage is TRBV5-1 and J usage is TRBJ2-7, with D perhaps given as TRBD1 or TRBD2 (5 bases each). The CDR3 loop spans 14 amino acids. Per germline, CDR1 SGHRS and CDR2 YFSETQ. The V gene lost 2 bases and the J gene lost 6 bases, with 15 bases spanning the gap. CDR3 in amino acids: CASSLKNSGLEQYF. In DNA, the CDR3 is TGCGCCAGCAGCTTAAAAAATTCGGGGCTCGAGCAGTACTTC.

Turning to this clonotype: Being one base from a much bigger clone, this may be a read error. The chain combines TRBV5-1 with TRBJ1-1, with D unresolved. The germline gives CDR1 SGHRS, CDR2 YFSETQ. The CDR3 extends over 15 amino acids. CDR3 protein: CVSSFDNSARLGAFF. CDR3 in DNA: TGCGTCAGCAGCTTCGATAACTCTGCCAGACTAGGAGCTTTCTTT.

This clonotype showed up many times. The J gene is TRBJ1-4, the V gene TRBV12-3 or TRBV12-4; D call uncertain. This CDR3 has 16 amino acids. Trimming took 3 bases from V and 8 from J, leaving 19 bases between them. The CDR3 coding sequence is TGTGCCAGCAGTTTGAAGGAGTCGATACTAACGGAAAAACTGTTTTTT. Its translation is CASSLKESILTEKLFF.

On this clonotype: This sequence may be a read error, since a much larger clone differs from it by one base. This sequence joins TRBV5-1 and TRBJ1-1; tentatively, D is TRBD1 (6 bases). The germline V gene has CDR1 SGHRS and CDR2 YFSETQ. The CDR3 runs to 17 residues. CDR3 in DNA: TGTGCCAGCAGCTTAAAGATTTTCTTGGGGGCAAAAACTGAAGCTTTCTTT. Protein: CASSLKIFLGAKTEAFF.

This clonotype was counted ten times or more. The rearrangement links TRBV3-1 to TRBJ2-1; a weak D match, TRBD2 (5 bases). The CDR3 has 14 amino acids. The germline V and J ends were trimmed by 5 bases and 6 bases, with 14 bases remaining between them. In germline, CDR1 is LGHDT, CDR2 YNNKEL (reference sequence). The CDR3 sequence is CASSEGSTPNEQFF. The DNA of the CDR3 is TGTGCCAGCAGCGAGGGCTCCACCCCCAATGAGCAGTTCTTC.

This clonotype showed up many times. The rearrangement joins TRBV5-6 to TRBJ1-1; TRBD1 might be the D (6 bases). The germline V gene encodes CDR1 SGHDT and CDR2 YYEEEE. The CDR3 contains 15 residues. Trimming left V 3 bases short and J 0 bases short, with 12 bases between. The CDR3 loop reads CASSWTDQMNTEAFF. The CDR3, as DNA: TGTGCCAGCAGCTGGACAGATCAGATGAACACTGAAGCTTTCTTT.

This sequence joins TRBV5-8 and TRBJ2-2; possibly TRBD2 for D (6 bases). Trimming shortened V by 0 bases and J by 4 bases, and 10 bases separated the two germline ends. Per germline, CDR1 SGHTS and CDR2 YDEGEE. This CDR3 has 15 residues. CDR3 region: CASSLELAGTGELFF. CDR3 nucleotides: TGTGCCAGCAGCTTGGAACTAGCTGGCACCGGGGAGCTGTTTTTT.

The CDR3 region is CASSQGGVVTDTQYF. In DNA, the CDR3 is TGCGCCAGCAGCCAGGGGGGAGTGGTCACAGATACGCAGTATTTT. The V gene is TRBV5-1, the J gene TRBJ2-3, with a weak D call TRBD1 (7 bases). Germline values: CDR1 SGHRS, CDR2 YFSETQ. The CDR3 spans 15 residues. Trimming took off 4 bases at V and 2 bases at J, with 14 bases between the two ends.